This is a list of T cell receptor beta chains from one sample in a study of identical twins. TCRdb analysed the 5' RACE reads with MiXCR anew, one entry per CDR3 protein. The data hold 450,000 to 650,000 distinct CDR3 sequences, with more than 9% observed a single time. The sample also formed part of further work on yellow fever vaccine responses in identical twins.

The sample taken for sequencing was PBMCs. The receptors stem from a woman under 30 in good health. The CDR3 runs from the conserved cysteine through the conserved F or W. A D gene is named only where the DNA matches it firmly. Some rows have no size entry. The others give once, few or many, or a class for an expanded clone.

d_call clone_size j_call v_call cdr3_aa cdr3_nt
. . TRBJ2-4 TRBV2 CASSEALWNIQYF TGTGCCAGCAGTGAAGCGCTTTGGAACATTCAGTACTTC
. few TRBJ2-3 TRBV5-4 CASSLKRERGTDTQYF TGTGCCAGCAGCTTGAAACGGGAGAGGGGGACAGATACGCAGTATTTT
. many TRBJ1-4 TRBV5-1 CASSLEGGLNEKLFF TGCGCCAGCAGCTTGGAGGGGGGCCTAAATGAAAAACTGTTTTTT
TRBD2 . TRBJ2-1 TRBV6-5 CASSSGTSQWNEQFF TGTGCCAGCAGTTCCGGGACTAGTCAGTGGAATGAGCAGTTCTTC
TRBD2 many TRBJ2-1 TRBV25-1 CASSASGRAHEQFF TGTGCCAGCAGTGCAAGCGGGAGGGCCCATGAGCAGTTCTTC
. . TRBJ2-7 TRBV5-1 CTSSSPGYEQYF TGCACCAGCAGCTCCCCCGGCTACGAGCAGTACTTC
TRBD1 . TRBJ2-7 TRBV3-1 CTSSPRAGTGTSYEQYF TGTACCAGCAGTCCCAGAGCCGGGACAGGGACCTCCTACGAGCAGTACTTC
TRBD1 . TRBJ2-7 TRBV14 CASSQNNRGYEQYF TGTGCCAGCAGCCAAAATAACAGGGGTTACGAGCAGTACTTC
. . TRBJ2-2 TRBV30 CAWGATMAGELFF TGTGCCTGGGGTGCAACCATGGCCGGGGAGCTGTTTTTT
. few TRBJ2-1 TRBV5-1 CASSLYGSYNEQFF TGCGCCAGCAGCTTGTACGGTTCCTACAATGAGCAGTTCTTC
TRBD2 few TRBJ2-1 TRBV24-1 CATSDRLAGGPYEQFF TGTGCCACCAGTGACCGACTAGCGGGAGGGCCGTATGAGCAGTTCTTC
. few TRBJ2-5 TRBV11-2 CASSLGHGTETQYF TGTGCCAGCAGCTTAGGGCATGGGACTGAGACCCAGTACTTC
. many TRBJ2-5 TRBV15 CATSISGAKETQYF TGTGCCACCAGCATCTCAGGGGCAAAAGAGACCCAGTACTTC
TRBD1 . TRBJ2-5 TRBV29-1 CSVVFRVSGQVETQYF TGCAGCGTTGTTTTCAGGGTGTCGGGACAGGTAGAGACCCAGTACTTC
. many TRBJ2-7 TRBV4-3 CASSQDLRLNYEQYF TGCGCCAGCAGCCAAGATTTGAGACTGAACTACGAGCAGTACTTC
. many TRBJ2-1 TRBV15 CATSRALANAEQFF TGTGCCACCAGCAGAGCCCTAGCGAATGCTGAGCAGTTCTTC
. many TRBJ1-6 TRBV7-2 CASSLVGSYNSPLHF TGTGCCAGCAGCTTAGTGGGCTCCTATAATTCACCCCTCCACTTT
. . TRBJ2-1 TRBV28 CASSYSGSLDNEQFF TGTGCCAGCAGTTACAGCGGGTCCCTTGATAATGAGCAGTTCTTC
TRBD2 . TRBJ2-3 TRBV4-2 CASSLDGDYTDTQYF TGTGCCAGCAGCCTGGACGGGGACTACACAGATACGCAGTATTTT
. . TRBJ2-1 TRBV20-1 CSAREGRVYNEQFF TGCAGTGCTAGAGAAGGCAGGGTCTACAATGAGCAGTTCTTC
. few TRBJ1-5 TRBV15 CATSRDDGGSQPQHF TGTGCCACCAGCAGAGACGACGGGGGTTCCCAGCCCCAGCATTTT
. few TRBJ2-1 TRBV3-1 CASSQEGVIRVNEQFF TGTGCCAGCAGCCAGGAGGGGGTCATCAGAGTCAATGAGCAGTTCTTC
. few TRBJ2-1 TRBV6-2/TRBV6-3 CASRQGNDEQFF TGTGCCAGCAGACAGGGTAACGATGAGCAGTTCTTC
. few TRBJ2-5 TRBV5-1 CASSLTERGDETQYF TGCGCCAGCAGCTTAACAGAAAGAGGGGACGAGACCCAGTACTTC
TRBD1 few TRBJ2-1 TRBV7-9 CASSTGTGGAYNEQFF TGTGCCAGCAGCACCGGGACAGGGGGCGCCTACAATGAGCAGTTCTTC
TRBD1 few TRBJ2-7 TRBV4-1 CASSQDGQGGYEQYF TGCGCCAGCAGCCAAGACGGACAGGGGGGGTACGAGCAGTACTTC
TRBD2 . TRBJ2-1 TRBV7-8 CASSLELAGGSSYNEQFF TGTGCCAGCAGCTTAGAACTAGCGGGGGGAAGCTCCTACAATGAGCAGTTCTTC
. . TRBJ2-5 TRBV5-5 CASSLAGGTRGETQYF TGTGCCAGCAGCTTGGCCGGAGGGACTCGAGGGGAGACCCAGTACTTC
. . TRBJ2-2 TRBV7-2 CASTLYGELFF TGTGCCAGCACCCTTTACGGGGAGCTGTTTTTT
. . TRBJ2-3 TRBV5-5 CASSLGSGWDTQYF TGTGCCAGCAGCTTGGGTTCAGGGTGGGATACGCAGTATTTT
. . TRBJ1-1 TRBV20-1 CSASTRPTLNTEAFF TGCAGTGCCTCCACTAGACCGACACTGAACACTGAAGCTTTCTTT
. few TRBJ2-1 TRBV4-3 CASSQDRSVPGVEQFF TGCGCCAGCAGCCAAGATAGGAGCGTCCCCGGGGTTGAGCAGTTCTTC
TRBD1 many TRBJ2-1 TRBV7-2 CASKLWGFQGVEQFF TGTGCCAGCAAATTGTGGGGGTTTCAGGGGGTTGAGCAGTTCTTC
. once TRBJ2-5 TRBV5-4 CASSSPGRGRETQYF TGTGCCAGCAGCTCCCCGGGACGGGGGCGAGAGACCCAGTACTTC
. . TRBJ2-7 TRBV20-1 CSARRFHSSSSYEQYF TGCAGTGCTAGACGATTTCATTCTAGCAGCTCCTACGAGCAGTACTTC
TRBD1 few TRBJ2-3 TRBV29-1 CSGSGTGGEDTQYF TGCAGCGGATCAGGGACAGGGGGCGAAGATACGCAGTATTTT
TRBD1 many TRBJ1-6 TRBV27 CASSLYGTAYNSPLHF TGTGCCAGCAGTTTATATGGGACAGCATATAATTCACCCCTCCACTTT
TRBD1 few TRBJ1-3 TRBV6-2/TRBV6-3 CASSIRDRRTGNTIYF TGTGCCAGCAGTATACGGGACAGACGAACTGGAAACACCATATATTTT
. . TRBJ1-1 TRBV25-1 CASSEMGDRDTEAFF TGTGCCAGCAGTGAGATGGGGGATAGGGACACTGAAGCTTTCTTT
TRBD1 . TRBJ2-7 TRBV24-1 CATSDPTRQGTYEQYF TGTGCCACCAGTGACCCGACTCGACAGGGGACCTACGAGCAGTACTTC
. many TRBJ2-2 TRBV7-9 CAGNAVGTGELFF TGTGCCGGCAATGCGGTGGGGACCGGGGAGCTGTTTTTT
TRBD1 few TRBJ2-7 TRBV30 CAWSRGDRGAYEQYF TGTGCCTGGAGTAGAGGGGACAGGGGGGCGTACGAGCAGTACTTC
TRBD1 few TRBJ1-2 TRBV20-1 CSAIDRGANYGYTF TGCAGTGCAATTGACAGGGGCGCTAACTATGGCTACACCTTC
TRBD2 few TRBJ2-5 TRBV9 CASSVWLAGGQETQYF TGTGCCAGCAGCGTATGGCTAGCGGGGGGCCAAGAGACCCAGTACTTC